These 31 T cell receptor beta chains originate from one sample sequenced in a study of tumor and adjacent non-tumor tissue in lung cancer. No cell sorting was done before RNA was extracted from the tissue. This non-tumor lung sample came from over 3 cm beyond the tumor edge. A modified ARM-PCR protocol with three rounds of nested PCR amplified TCRbeta. TCRdb passed the multiplex PCR reads through MiXCR, listing each CDR3 protein once. The sample lists under 85,000 distinct CDR3 sequences, 76% seen once, with around 40% in the top ten. The sample was distant non-tumor lung tissue. The receptors were gathered from an older man with non-small cell lung cancer.

Details on this clonotype: The junction and the germline gene differ at one end; a read error may be behind it. The rearrangement links TRBV12-5 to TRBJ1-5; D not certain. The CDR3 is 14 amino acids. Germline lookup yields CDR1 LGHNT and CDR2 FRNRAP. CDR3 sequence: CASALTAGSQSQHF. DNA of the CDR3: TGTGCTAGTGCCCTTACAGCTGGCAGTCAGTCCCAGCATTTT. The whole variable domain, filled in from reference TRBV12-5 and TRBJ1-5, reads DARVTQTPRHKVTEMGQEVTMRCQPILGHNTVFWYRQTMMQGLELLAYFRNRAPLDDSGMPKDRFSAEMPDATLATLKIQPSEPRDSAVYFCASALTAGSQSQHFGDGTRLSIL.

As for this clonotype: Since a much larger clone is just one base distant, this may be a read error. The chain combines TRBV20-1 with TRBJ1-4, with no clear D. This CDR3 is built from 17 residues. V was trimmed by 0 bases and J by 3 bases, leaving 17 bases between them. CDR1 DFQATT and CDR2 SNEGSKA come from the germline V gene (reference sequence). CDR3 DNA: TGCAGTGCTAGAGATGGAAGGAATCAGGTGGCTAATGAAAAACTGTTTTTT. Amino acid sequence: CSARDGRNQVANEKLFF.

On this clonotype: A read error may be the cause here, since a much bigger clone is one base away. This sequence joins TRBV6-1 and TRBJ2-5; D is possibly TRBD1 (5 bases). CDR1 and CDR2 from the germline V gene are MNHNS and SASEGT. Between the trimmed V and J ends, which lost 0 bases and 1 base, there was a span of 12 bases. The CDR3 totals 16 residues. The CDR3 coding sequence is TGTGCCAGCAGTGAAGCTCTCGTGACAGCCCAAGAGACCCAGTACTTC. Residues: CASSEALVTAQETQYF.

To note about this clonotype: The conserved phenylalanine or tryptophan is not found at the CDR3 terminus, so this likely reflects a read error. Because the CDR3's place on the DNA is in doubt, the DNA is left out and the CDR3 is given as listed by TCRdb. J is TRBJ2-1 and V is TRBV29-1; the D segment call TRBD2 is taken from the table without a DNA check. CDR1 and CDR2 (germline): SQVTM, ANQGSEA. A total of 12 residues make up the CDR3, ends included. CDR3: CSVRLGPGEKFV.

On this clonotype itself: At one end the junction does not follow the germline gene, possibly because of a read error. The J gene is TRBJ2-7, the V gene TRBV12-3 or TRBV12-4; weak D call: TRBD1 (6 bases). The CDR3 is 15 residues long. CDR3 region: CANSFEQGFSHEQYF. CDR3 DNA sequence: TGTGCCAACAGTTTTGAGCAGGGGTTTAGCCACGAGCAGTACTTC.

A few counts support this clonotype. The rearrangement uses TRBV5-1 and TRBJ2-5; possibly TRBD2 for D (5 bases). Trimming stripped 2 bases from V and 7 bases from J, with 9 bases between. The CDR3 consists of 12 residues. CDR1 is SGHRS and CDR2 is YFSETQ in the germline V gene. DNA of the CDR3: TGCGCCAGCAGCTTTGAACGGGGGACCCAGTACTTC. Translated: CASSFERGTQYF.

V is TRBV6-5 and J is TRBJ1-3; D ambiguous. The CDR3 is made up of 14 amino acids. V lost 2 bases to trimming and J lost 4 bases, with 9 bases between them. The germline V gene has CDR1 MNHEY and CDR2 SVGAGI. Here the CDR3 reads CASSYGRSGNTIYF. The CDR3 nucleotides read TGTGCCAGCAGTTACGGGAGATCCGGAAACACCATATATTTT.

The chain uses TRBV12-3 or TRBV12-4 and TRBJ2-5, with a weak D call TRBD2 (5 bases). The V end lost 5 bases, the J end lost 5 bases, and 15 bases lay between the germline ends. The CDR3 covers 14 residues. CDR3 in DNA: TGTGCCAGCAGTCCTTCGGGCCCGGGGGAGACCCAGTACTTC. Its protein is CASSPSGPGETQYF.

Note on this clonotype: Germline and junction disagree at one end, which may indicate a read error. The J gene is TRBJ1-2, the V gene TRBV10-3; no reliable D call. The CDR3 runs to 13 residues. Germline CDR1 reads ENHRY; CDR2 reads SYGVKD. CDR3 in amino acids: CAISVEQRNGYTF. DNA of the CDR3: TGTGCAATCAGTGTTGAGCAAAGAAACGGCTACACCTTC.

V and J are TRBV10-3 and TRBJ2-5; no clear D gene. Germline CDR1 reads ENHRY; CDR2 reads SYGVKD. V gave up 0 bases and J gave up 5 bases, with 7 bases separating them. CDR3 length equals 13 residues. In DNA, the CDR3 is TGTGCCATCAGTGAGTCGGGGTTGGAGACCCAGTACTTC. This translates into CAISESGLETQYF.

Concerning this clonotype itself: The CDR3 end shows no conserved phenylalanine or tryptophan, and so a read error is likely. The DNA is omitted, as the CDR3 cannot be located on it reliably, and the CDR3 follows TCRdb's listing. CDR3 loop: CASDGDRGPMAYTS. V and J are TRBV6-6 and TRBJ1-2; the listed D gene, TRBD1, was not tested against the DNA. Germline assignment: CDR1 MNHNY and CDR2 SVGAGI (reference sequence). Counting both end residues, the CDR3 totals 14 amino acids.

In its sample, this clonotype ranks as medium-sized. No conserved phenylalanine or tryptophan ends this CDR3, so it is likely a read error. The chain carries TRBV29-1 and TRBJ2-5; D is perhaps TRBD1 (6 bases). The CDR3 extends over 13 amino acids. The germline gives CDR1 SQVTM, CDR2 ANQGSEA. Written as DNA, the CDR3 is TGCAGAGTGGCCGACAGGTTCAAAGAGACCCAGTACTTA. Translation: CRVADRFKETQYL.

A note on this clonotype: The junction and the germline gene differ at one end; a read error may be behind it. The chain has TRBV5-1 and TRBJ1-5, with D perhaps matching TRBD1 (5 bases). The CDR3 has 13 amino acids. Germline CDR1 is SGHRS and CDR2 is YFSETQ. DNA for the CDR3: TGTGTCAGCAGCTTGGGGGGGAATCAGCCCCAGCATTTT. This gives the protein CVSSLGGNQPQHF. The complete variable domain, with remaining parts taken from reference TRBV5-1 and TRBJ1-5, reads KAGVTQTPRYLIKTRGQQVTLSCSPISGHRSVSWYQQTPGQGLQFLFEYFSETQRNKGNFPGRFSGRQFSNSRSEMNVSTLELGDSALYLCVSSLGGNQPQHFGDGTRLSIL.

Worth noting for this clonotype: No conserved phenylalanine or tryptophan is present at the end of the CDR3, so a read error is the likely explanation. This chain connects TRBV6-5 to TRBJ1-2; D unclear. Germline loops: CDR1 MNHEY, CDR2 SVGAGI. The CDR3 is 12 amino acids. Trimming cost V 8 bases and J 6 bases, with 13 bases left between them. The CDR3 is CASFVGLDGYTL. CDR3 coding DNA: TGTGCCAGCTTCGTTGGATTGGATGGCTACACCCTT.

A word on this clonotype: A read error may be the cause here, since a much bigger clone is one base away. The chain links TRBV13 to TRBJ2-5; TRBD1 matches at 9 bases. Germline V gives CDR1 PRHDT, CDR2 FYEKMQ (reference sequence). CDR3 size: 14 residues. CDR3 sequence: CANSPRQGGETQYF. The CDR3 DNA is TGTGCCAACAGCCCGAGACAGGGGGGGGAGACCCAGTACTTC.

This clonotype was seen once. V usage is TRBV6-2 or TRBV6-3 and J usage is TRBJ2-7, with TRBD2 matching over 7 bases. This CDR3 has 13 residues. Germline V lookup: CDR1 MNHEY, CDR2 SVGEGT. The CDR3, as DNA: TGTACTATAAGGGGAGGGAGCTCCTACGAGCAGTACTTC. Its translation is CTIRGGSSYEQYF.

As to this clonotype: No conserved phenylalanine or tryptophan ends this CDR3, so it is likely a read error. The rearrangement links TRBV30 to TRBJ1-2; 12 bases match TRBD1. The CDR3 extends over 16 amino acids. Losses at the gene ends were 4 bases for V and 7 bases for J; bases not matched to a gene: 13. Germline CDR1 GTSNPN, CDR2 SVGIG (reference sequence). The CDR3 sequence: CAWNVPRDRGLGGYTS. The CDR3 DNA sequence: TGTGCCTGGAATGTACCCCGGGACAGGGGGCTTGGTGGCTACACCTCC.

The rearrangement uses TRBV11-2 and TRBJ2-5; 10 bases align to TRBD2. There are 17 residues in the CDR3. J gave up 2 bases and V 5 bases, and 11 bases lay outside the gene matches. Germline CDR1 reads SGHAT; CDR2 reads FQNNGV. CDR3 nucleotides: TGTGCCAGCAGCCTAGCGTTAGCGGGGGGTATTCAAGAGACCCAGTACTTC. This gives the protein CASSLALAGGIQETQYF.

CDR3 nucleotides: TGTGCCAATAAACAGGGGGGGGGCATTGAAGCTTTCTTT. Translation: CANKQGGGIEAFF. This chain uses TRBV5-6 with TRBJ1-1; the match to TRBD1 covers 8 bases. The CDR3 extends over 13 amino acids. The germline V gene encodes CDR1 SGHDT and CDR2 YYEEEE. V shed 9 bases and J 7 bases; nucleotides not matched to a gene: 11.

In the case of this clonotype: A read error is possible here, since a much larger clone lies one base away. Given the absence of the conserved phenylalanine or tryptophan at the CDR3 end, a read error is likely. CDR3 amino acids: CASSLDRNYGYTL. DNA for the CDR3: TGTGCCAGCAGCTTGGACAGAAACTATGGCTACACCTTG. This chain uses TRBV5-4 with TRBJ1-2; D remains unclear. The CDR3 runs 13 residues. Trimming stripped 0 bases from V and 2 bases from J, with 5 bases between. The germline gives CDR1 SGHNT, CDR2 YYREEE (reference sequence).

For this clonotype: An end of the junction differs from the germline gene, which may be a read error. The J gene is TRBJ1-1, the V gene TRBV11-3; D call uncertain. CDR3 size: 14 residues. Looked up from germline, CDR1 is SGHNT and CDR2 is YENEEA. CDR3 protein: CASSPRVLNAEAFF. In DNA form, the CDR3 reads TGTGCCAGCAGTCCAAGGGTGCTGAACGCTGAAGCTTTCTTT.

As regards this clonotype: At one of its ends the junction is not consistent with the germline gene, which may arise from a read error. The chain is built from TRBV11-2 and TRBJ2-4; no clear D gene. This CDR3 has 14 residues. In germline, CDR1 is SGHAT, CDR2 FQNNGV. CDR3 in amino acids: CVSSPPVQVGIKYF. For the CDR3, the DNA is TGTGTCAGCAGCCCCCCGGTTCAAGTTGGCATTAAGTACTTC.

In regard to this clonotype: At one end the junction does not follow the germline gene, possibly because of a read error. This chain connects TRBV6-5 to TRBJ1-6; weak D call: TRBD1 (6 bases). Per the germline V gene, CDR1 is MNHEY and CDR2 is SVGAGI. This CDR3 is built from 15 residues. CDR3 protein: CDSRTRRDKNSPLHF. The DNA of the CDR3 is TGTGACAGCAGAACCCGCCGGGACAAAAATTCACCCCTCCACTTT.

As regards this clonotype: One junction end disagrees with the germline gene, perhaps due to a read error. The chain employs TRBV11-2 and TRBJ1-1, with D unresolved. This CDR3 has 11 residues. Germline CDR1 reads SGHAT; CDR2 reads FQNNGV. The CDR3 region has the DNA TGTGCCAGCGCCACGGTGGAAGAAGATTGCTTT. Translation: CASATVEEDCF.

As concerns this clonotype: Sequence at one end of the junction differs from germline and may be a read error. V and J are TRBV20-1 and TRBJ2-1; 8 nucleotides line up with TRBD2. Germline V gives CDR1 DFQATT, CDR2 SNEGSKA (reference sequence). The CDR3 has 14 residues. The CDR3 spells CSARHASGSNELFF. The CDR3 DNA follows: TGCAGTGCTAGACACGCTAGCGGGTCCAATGAGCTGTTCTTC.

The chain combines TRBV28 with TRBJ2-7; weak D call: TRBD2 (5 bases). V was clipped by 9 bases and J by 2 bases, with 23 bases between them. Germline V lookup: CDR1 MDHEN, CDR2 SYDVKM. The CDR3 loop spans 16 amino acids. CDR3 in amino acids: CASSPGVVVGTYEQYF. The CDR3 DNA is TGTGCCAGTAGTCCCGGGGTGGTAGTGGGAACCTACGAGCAGTACTTC.

This clonotype has a single count. The chain joins TRBV20-1 to TRBJ1-6; TRBD1 matches at 7 bases. CDR3 length: 14 residues. Per the germline V gene, CDR1 is DFQATT and CDR2 is SNEGSKA (reference sequence). CDR3 coding DNA: TGCAATTCTAGTAATCAGGGGGATAATTCACCCCTCCACTTT. It encodes CNSSNQGDNSPLHF.

With respect to this clonotype: At one end, the junction sequence differs from germline, possibly due to a read error. For the CDR3, the DNA is TGTGCCATCAGCTTCTGGGACAGAACCCTGGACACTGAAGCTTTCTTT. It encodes CAISFWDRTLDTEAFF. The V call is TRBV11-3, the J call TRBJ1-1, with 7 bases fitting TRBD1. The CDR3 extends over 16 amino acids. Germline lookup yields CDR1 SGHNT and CDR2 YENEEA.

To note about this clonotype: The junction shows a germline mismatch at one end, possibly a read error. This chain uses TRBV5-4 with TRBJ2-2, with a weak D call TRBD2 (5 bases). The germline gives CDR1 SGHNT, CDR2 YYREEE (reference sequence). The CDR3 has 12 residues. The CDR3 DNA reads TGTGCCAGCAGCCCATACACCGGGGAGCTGTTTTTC. Its protein is CASSPYTGELFF. Full variable domain (remainder filled in from reference TRBV5-4 and TRBJ2-2): ETGVTQSPTHLIKTRGQQVTLRCSSQSGHNTVSWYQQALGQGPQFIFQYYREEENGRGNFPPRFSGLQFPNYSSELNVNALELDDSALYLCASSPYTGELFFGEGSRLTVL.

This clonotype occurred a few times. The J gene is TRBJ2-2, the V gene TRBV11-2; weak D call: TRBD1 (6 bases). This CDR3 is built from 16 residues. Germline V gene data show CDR1 as SGHAT and CDR2 as FQNNGV. V dropped 6 bases and J dropped 6 bases, with 20 bases sitting between them. The DNA for the CDR3 is TGTGCCAGCAGGTTACTGGGCTCAGGGGTTGCCGGGGAGCTGTTTTTT. Its translation: CASRLLGSGVAGELFF. The entire variable domain, with the rest obtained from reference TRBV11-2 and TRBJ2-2, is as follows: EAGVAQSPRYKIIEKRQSVAFWCNPISGHATLYWYQQILGQGPKLLIQFQNNGVVDDSQLPKDRFSAERLKGVDSTLKIQPAKLEDSAVYLCASRLLGSGVAGELFFGEGSRLTVL.

Concerning this clonotype: Lacking the conserved final phenylalanine or tryptophan, this CDR3 likely reflects a read error. The V and J genes are TRBV5-1 and TRBJ1-2; D gene ambiguous. The germline gives CDR1 SGHRS, CDR2 YFSETQ. The CDR3 has 14 residues. The V gene lost 2 bases and the J gene lost 7 bases, with 15 bases spanning the gap. The CDR3 DNA sequence: TGCGCCAGCAGCTTCGACCGCCACCCCACTGGCTACACCTTG. Amino acids: CASSFDRHPTGYTL.